This T cell receptor beta chain was documented in a study of T cells after yellow fever vaccination. The study's findings and limits: A minor fraction of clonotypes spanned both CD4 and CD8 compartments.

Universal primer sites and UMIs were introduced during 5'RACE template-switching synthesis of TCR cDNA. MiXCR, applied by TCRdb to the 5' RACE reads, yields one record per CDR3 protein. This table holds roughly 74,000 distinct CDR3 sequences, approximately 6.9% found once. Many counts were recorded for this clonotype. Its antigen is as yet unknown. CDR1 is SEHNR and CDR2 is FQNEAQ in the germline V gene (reference sequence). The CDR3 length is 15 residues. Trimming left V 5 bases short and J 2 bases short, with 12 bases between. The chain joins TRBV7-9 to TRBJ2-2, with D perhaps TRBD1 or TRBD2 (5 bases each). The material sequenced was CD8+ T cells sorted from PBMCs, taken 4 to 6 days after the first yellow fever vaccination. The clonotype comes from a young man who received the YFV17D yellow fever vaccine. CDR3 protein: CASSTRDANTGELFF. CDR3 nucleotides: TGTGCCAGCAGCACCCGGGACGCTAACACCGGGGAGCTGTTTTTT. Looking up the rest from reference TRBV7-9 and TRBJ2-2 gives the full variable domain: DTGVSQNPRHKITKRGQNVTFRCDPISEHNRLYWYRQTLGQGPEFLTYFQNEAQLEKSRLLSDRFSAERPKGSFSTLEIQRTEQGDSAMYLCASSTRDANTGELFFGEGSRLTVL.